The T cell receptor beta chain described here comes from a study of technical replicates of blood from several donors. Assay used: immunoSEQ multiplex PCR; TCRdb lists only in-frame clones, some missing. The sample holds about 100,000 clones, 85% to 95% seen once. Trimming removed 1 base from V and 4 bases from J; junction bases left unmatched: 9. Looked up from germline, CDR1 is SGHTA and CDR2 is FQGNSA. This CDR3 has 17 amino acids. This sequence was found in a human donor in good health. The sample taken for sequencing was T cells isolated from PBMCs. This chain joins TRBV7-2 and TRBJ2-3, with TRBD2 matching 9 bases. As DNA, the CDR3 is TGTGCCAGCAGCTTAGAAGCGGGAGGTATTGGGGCAGATACGCAGTATTTT. The encoded protein is CASSLEAGGIGADTQYF.